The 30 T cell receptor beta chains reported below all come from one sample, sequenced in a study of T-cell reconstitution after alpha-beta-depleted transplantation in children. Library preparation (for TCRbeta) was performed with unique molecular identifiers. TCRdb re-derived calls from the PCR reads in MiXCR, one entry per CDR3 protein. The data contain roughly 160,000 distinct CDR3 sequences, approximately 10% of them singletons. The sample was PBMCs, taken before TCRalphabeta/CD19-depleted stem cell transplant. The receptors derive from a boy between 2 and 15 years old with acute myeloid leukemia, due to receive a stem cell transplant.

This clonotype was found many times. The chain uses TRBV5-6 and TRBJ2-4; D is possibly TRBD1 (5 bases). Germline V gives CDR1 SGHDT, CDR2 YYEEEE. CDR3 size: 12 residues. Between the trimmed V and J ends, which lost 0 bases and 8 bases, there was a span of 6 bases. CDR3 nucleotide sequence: TGTGCCAGCAGCTTGGTAGGGGACATTCAGTACTTC. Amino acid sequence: CASSLVGDIQYF.

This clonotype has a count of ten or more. The CDR3 loop is CASSLAGAEAFF. The CDR3 bases are TGTGCCAGCAGCTTAGCGGGCGCTGAAGCTTTCTTT. This chain uses TRBV7-2 with TRBJ1-1; D gene unclear. The germline CDR1 and CDR2 sequences are SGHTA and FQGNSA. There are 12 residues in the CDR3. Trimming took 0 bases from V and 6 from J, leaving 5 bases between them.

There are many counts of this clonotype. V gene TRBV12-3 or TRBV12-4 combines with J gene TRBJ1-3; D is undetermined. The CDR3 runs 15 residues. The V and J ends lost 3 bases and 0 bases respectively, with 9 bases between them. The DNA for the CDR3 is TGTGCCAGCAGTTTTGCGGTTCCCTCTGGAAACACCATATATTTT. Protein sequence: CASSFAVPSGNTIYF.

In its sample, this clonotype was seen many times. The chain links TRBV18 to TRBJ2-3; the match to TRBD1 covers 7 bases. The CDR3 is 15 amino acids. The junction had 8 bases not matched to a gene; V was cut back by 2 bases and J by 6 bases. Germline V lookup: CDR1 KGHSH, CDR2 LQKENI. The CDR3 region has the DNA TGTGCCAGCTCACCAACCGACAGGGTGGCCGATACGCAGTATTTT. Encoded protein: CASSPTDRVADTQYF.

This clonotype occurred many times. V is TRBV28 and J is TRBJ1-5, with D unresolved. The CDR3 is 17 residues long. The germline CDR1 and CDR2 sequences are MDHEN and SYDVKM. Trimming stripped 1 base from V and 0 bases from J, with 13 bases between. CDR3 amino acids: CASSLYFRFVSNQPQHF. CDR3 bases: TGTGCCAGCAGTTTATATTTCAGGTTCGTTAGCAATCAGCCCCAGCATTTT.

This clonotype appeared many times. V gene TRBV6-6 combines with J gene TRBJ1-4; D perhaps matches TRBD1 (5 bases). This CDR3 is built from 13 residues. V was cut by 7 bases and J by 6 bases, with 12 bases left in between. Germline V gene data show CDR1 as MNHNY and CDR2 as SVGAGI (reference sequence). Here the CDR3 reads CASTPGHYEKLFF. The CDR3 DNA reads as TGTGCCAGCACCCCCGGACATTATGAAAAACTGTTTTTT.

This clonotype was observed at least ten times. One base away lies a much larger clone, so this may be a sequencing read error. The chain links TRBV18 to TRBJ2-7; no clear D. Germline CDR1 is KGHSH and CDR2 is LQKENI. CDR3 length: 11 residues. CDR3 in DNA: TGTGCCAGCTCATACTCCCACGAGCAGTACTTC. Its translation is CASSYSHEQYF.

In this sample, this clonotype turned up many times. CDR3 loop: CASSYLSGNTGELFF. The CDR3 DNA follows: TGTGCCAGCAGTTACCTTAGCGGAAACACCGGGGAGCTGTTTTTT. The chain employs TRBV6-5 and TRBJ2-2, with D possibly matching TRBD2 (6 bases). Trimming took 2 bases from V and 2 from J, leaving 9 bases between them. The CDR3 runs to 15 residues. Germline V gene sequence: CDR1 MNHEY, CDR2 SVGAGI.

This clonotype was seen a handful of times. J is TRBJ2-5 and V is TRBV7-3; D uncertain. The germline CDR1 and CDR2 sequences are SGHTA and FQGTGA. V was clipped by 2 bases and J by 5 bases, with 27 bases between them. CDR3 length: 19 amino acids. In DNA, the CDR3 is TGTGCCAGCAGCTTACGTCCACAGTGCCCACGGCCATCCAGGGAGACCCAGTACTTC. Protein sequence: CASSLRPQCPRPSRETQYF.

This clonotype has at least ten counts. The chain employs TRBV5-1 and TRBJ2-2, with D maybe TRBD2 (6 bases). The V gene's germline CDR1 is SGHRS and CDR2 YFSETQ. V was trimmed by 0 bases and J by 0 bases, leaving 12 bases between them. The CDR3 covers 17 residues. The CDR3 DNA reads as TGCGCCAGCAGCTTGGGAAGGAGGGCCTCGAACACCGGGGAGCTGTTTTTT. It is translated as CASSLGRRASNTGELFF.

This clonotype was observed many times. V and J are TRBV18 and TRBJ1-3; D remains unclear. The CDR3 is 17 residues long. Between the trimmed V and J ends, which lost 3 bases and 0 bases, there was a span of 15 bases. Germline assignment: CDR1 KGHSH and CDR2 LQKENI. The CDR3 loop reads CASSPVPPANSGNTIYF. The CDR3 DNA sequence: TGTGCCAGCTCACCTGTCCCGCCAGCGAACTCTGGAAACACCATATATTTT.

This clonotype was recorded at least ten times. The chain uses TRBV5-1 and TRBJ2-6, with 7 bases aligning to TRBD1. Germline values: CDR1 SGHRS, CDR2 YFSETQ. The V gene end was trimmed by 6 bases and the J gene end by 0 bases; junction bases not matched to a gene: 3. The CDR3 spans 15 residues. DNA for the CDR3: TGCGCCAGCAATGACAGGGTCTCTGGGGCCAACGTCCTGACTTTC. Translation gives CASNDRVSGANVLTF.

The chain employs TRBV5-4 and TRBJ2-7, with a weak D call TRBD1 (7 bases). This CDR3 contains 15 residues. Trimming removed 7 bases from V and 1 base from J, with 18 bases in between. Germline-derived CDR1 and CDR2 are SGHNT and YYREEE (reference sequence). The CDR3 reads CASSLGGTASYEQYF. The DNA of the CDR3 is TGTGCCAGCTCCCTAGGAGGGACAGCTTCCTACGAGCAGTACTTC.

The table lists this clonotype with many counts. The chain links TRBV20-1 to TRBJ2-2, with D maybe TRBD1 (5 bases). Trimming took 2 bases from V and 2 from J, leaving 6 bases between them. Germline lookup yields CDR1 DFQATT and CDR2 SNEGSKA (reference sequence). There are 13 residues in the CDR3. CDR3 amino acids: CSARRGNTGELFF. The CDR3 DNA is TGCAGTGCTAGAAGGGGCAACACCGGGGAGCTGTTTTTT.

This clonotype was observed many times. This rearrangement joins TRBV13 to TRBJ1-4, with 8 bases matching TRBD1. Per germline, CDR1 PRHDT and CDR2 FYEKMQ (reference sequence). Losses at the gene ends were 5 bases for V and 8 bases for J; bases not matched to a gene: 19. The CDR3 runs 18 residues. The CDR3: CASSAFPGQEDSREKLFF. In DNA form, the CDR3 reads TGTGCCAGCAGCGCGTTTCCGGGACAGGAAGATTCACGCGAAAAACTGTTTTTT.

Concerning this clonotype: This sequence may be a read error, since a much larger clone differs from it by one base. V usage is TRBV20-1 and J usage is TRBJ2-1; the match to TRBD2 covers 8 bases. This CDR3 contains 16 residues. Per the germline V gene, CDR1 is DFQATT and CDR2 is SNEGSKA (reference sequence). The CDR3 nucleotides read TGCTGTGCTAGAGACTGGTCAACTAGCGGAGGTAATGAGCAGTTCTTC. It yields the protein CCARDWSTSGGNEQFF.

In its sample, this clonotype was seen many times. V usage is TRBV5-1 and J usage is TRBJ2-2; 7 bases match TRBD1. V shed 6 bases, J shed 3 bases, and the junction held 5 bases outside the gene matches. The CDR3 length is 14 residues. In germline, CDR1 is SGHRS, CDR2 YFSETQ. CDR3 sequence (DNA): TGCGCCAGCAACGGTGGACAGGACACCGGGGAGCTGTTTTTT. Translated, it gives CASNGGQDTGELFF. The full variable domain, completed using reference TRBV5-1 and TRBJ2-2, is KAGVTQTPRYLIKTRGQQVTLSCSPISGHRSVSWYQQTPGQGLQFLFEYFSETQRNKGNFPGRFSGRQFSNSRSEMNVSTLELGDSALYLCASNGGQDTGELFFGEGSRLTVL.

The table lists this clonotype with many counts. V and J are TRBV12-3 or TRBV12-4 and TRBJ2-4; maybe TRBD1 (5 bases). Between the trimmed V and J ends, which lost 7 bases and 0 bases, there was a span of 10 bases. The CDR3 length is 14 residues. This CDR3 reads CASTHRLAKNIQYF. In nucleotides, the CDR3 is TGTGCCAGCACCCACAGGCTAGCCAAAAACATTCAGTACTTC.

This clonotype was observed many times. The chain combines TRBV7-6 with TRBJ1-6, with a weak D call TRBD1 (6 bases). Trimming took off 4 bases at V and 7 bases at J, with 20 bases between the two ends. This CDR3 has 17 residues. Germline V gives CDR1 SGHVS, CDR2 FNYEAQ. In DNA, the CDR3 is TGTGCCAGCAGCTCCAGAGTGGGGGCCACGGGGAATTCACCCCTCCACTTT. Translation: CASSSRVGATGNSPLHF.

CDR3 DNA sequence: TGTGCCAGCAGTGAAGCGACGGGGGACAGGAACACCGGGGAGCTGTTTTTT. This gives the protein CASSEATGDRNTGELFF. This chain connects TRBV6-1 to TRBJ2-2; D possibly corresponds to TRBD1 (7 bases). The CDR3 loop spans 17 amino acids. CDR1 MNHNS and CDR2 SASEGT come from the germline V gene. Deletions cut 0 bases from V and 1 base from J, with 12 bases between.

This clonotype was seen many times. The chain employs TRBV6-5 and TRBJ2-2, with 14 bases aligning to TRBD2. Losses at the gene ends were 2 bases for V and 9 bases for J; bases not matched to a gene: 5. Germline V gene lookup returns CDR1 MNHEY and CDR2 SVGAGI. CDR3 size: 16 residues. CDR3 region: CASSYRTSGGPRELFF. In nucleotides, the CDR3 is TGTGCCAGCAGTTACCGGACTAGCGGGGGGCCCCGGGAGCTGTTTTTT.

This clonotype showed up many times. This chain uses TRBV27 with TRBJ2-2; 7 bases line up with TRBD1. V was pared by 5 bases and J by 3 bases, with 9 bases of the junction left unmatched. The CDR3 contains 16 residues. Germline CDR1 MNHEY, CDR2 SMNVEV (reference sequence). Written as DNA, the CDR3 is TGTGCCAGCAGTCCCCCAGGGGGTTGGGACACCGGGGAGCTGTTTTTT. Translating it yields CASSPPGGWDTGELFF.

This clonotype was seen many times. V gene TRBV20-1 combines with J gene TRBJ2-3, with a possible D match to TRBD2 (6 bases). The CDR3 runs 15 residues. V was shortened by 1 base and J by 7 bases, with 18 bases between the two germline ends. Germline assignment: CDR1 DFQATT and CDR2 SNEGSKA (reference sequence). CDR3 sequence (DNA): TGCAGTGCTAGAGCAGGGACTTCCTCTGCCAATACGCAGTATTTT. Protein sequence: CSARAGTSSANTQYF.

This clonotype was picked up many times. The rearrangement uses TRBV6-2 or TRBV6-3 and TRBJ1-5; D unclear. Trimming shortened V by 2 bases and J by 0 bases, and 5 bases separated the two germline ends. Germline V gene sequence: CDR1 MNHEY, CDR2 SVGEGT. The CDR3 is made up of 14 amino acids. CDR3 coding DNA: TGTGCCAGCAGTTACAGTTATAGCAATCAGCCCCAGCATTTT. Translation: CASSYSYSNQPQHF.

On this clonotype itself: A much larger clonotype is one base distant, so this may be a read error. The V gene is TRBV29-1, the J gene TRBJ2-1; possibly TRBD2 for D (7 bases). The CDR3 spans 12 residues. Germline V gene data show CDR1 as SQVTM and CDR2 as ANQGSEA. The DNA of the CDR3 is TGCGGCGTTGGGGGGGCGTACAATGAGCAGTTCTTC. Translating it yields CGVGGAYNEQFF.

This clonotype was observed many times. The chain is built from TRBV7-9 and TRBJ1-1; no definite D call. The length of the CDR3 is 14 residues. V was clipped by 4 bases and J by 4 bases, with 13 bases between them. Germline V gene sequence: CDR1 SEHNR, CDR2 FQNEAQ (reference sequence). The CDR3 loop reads CASSSQGAGTEAFF. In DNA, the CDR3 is TGTGCCAGCAGCTCTCAAGGCGCGGGCACTGAAGCTTTCTTT.

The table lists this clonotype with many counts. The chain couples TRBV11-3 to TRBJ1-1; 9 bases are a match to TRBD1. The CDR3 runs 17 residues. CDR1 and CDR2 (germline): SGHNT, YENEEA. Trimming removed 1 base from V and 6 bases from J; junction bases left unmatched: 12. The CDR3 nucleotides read TGTGCCAGCAGCTTAGTTTTGGGACCGGGACAGGGCCCTGAAGCTTTCTTT. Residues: CASSLVLGPGQGPEAFF.

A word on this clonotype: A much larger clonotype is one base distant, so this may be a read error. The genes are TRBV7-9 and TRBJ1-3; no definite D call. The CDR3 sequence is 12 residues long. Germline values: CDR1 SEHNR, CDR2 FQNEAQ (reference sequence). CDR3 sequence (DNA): TGTGCCAGCAGCTTTGGCGGAAGCACCATATATTTT. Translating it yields CASSFGGSTIYF.

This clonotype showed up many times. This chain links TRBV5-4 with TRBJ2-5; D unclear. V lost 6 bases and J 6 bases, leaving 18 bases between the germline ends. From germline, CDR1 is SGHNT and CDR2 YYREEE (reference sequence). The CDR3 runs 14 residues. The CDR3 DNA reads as TGTGCCAGCAACTTTAATCAACGGTCTCAGACCCAGTACTTC. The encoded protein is CASNFNQRSQTQYF.

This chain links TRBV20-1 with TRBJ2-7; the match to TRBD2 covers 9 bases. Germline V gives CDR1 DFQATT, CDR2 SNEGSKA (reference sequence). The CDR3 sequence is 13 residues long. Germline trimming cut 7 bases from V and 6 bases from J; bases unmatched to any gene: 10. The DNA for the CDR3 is TGCAGTGGGAAGTTGGGACTAGCATCCGAGCAGTACTTC. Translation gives CSGKLGLASEQYF.